One sample yielded the 9 T cell receptor beta chains listed below, sequenced in a study of shared clonotypes between healthy human individuals. Here immunoSEQ multiplex PCR was the method, and the copy in TCRdb shows in-frame clones only, minus some. The sample yields approximately 2.1 million clones, 90% to 95% seen once. The sequencing sample was made of naive CD4+ T cells from PBMCs. Subset denoted: CD45RA+ positively selected. All receptors derive from a man aged 18 to 30 in good health. Some clones in this sample may be carry-over from other donors' samples.

The J gene is TRBJ2-3, the V gene TRBV7-3; 9 nucleotides match TRBD1. Germline V gene data show CDR1 as SGHTA and CDR2 as FQGTGA. The CDR3 contains 16 residues. V dropped 2 bases and J dropped 3; count of bases not matched to a gene: 6. CDR3 region: CASSLEVGQGTDTQYF. The CDR3 DNA reads TGTGCCAGCAGCTTAGAAGTCGGACAGGGGACAGATACGCAGTATTTT.

This chain connects TRBV30 to TRBJ1-3; 9 bases map to TRBD1. V shed 0 bases and J 3 bases; nucleotides not matched to a gene: 15. Looked up from germline, CDR1 is GTSNPN and CDR2 is SVGIG (reference sequence). CDR3 size: 19 residues. For the CDR3, the DNA is TGTGCCTGGAGTGTACTAAGGACCCTTTACAGGGGGCATGGAAACACCATATATTTT. Translating gives CAWSVLRTLYRGHGNTIYF.

The V and J genes are TRBV6-5 and TRBJ2-7; 9 bases agree with TRBD2. Germline values: CDR1 MNHEY, CDR2 SVGAGI. Trimming cost V 10 bases and J 7 bases; bases outside gene matches: 5. The CDR3 runs 11 residues. The CDR3: CATTAGGEQYF. CDR3 nucleotide sequence: TGTGCCACCACCGCGGGGGGGGAGCAGTACTTC.

The V gene is TRBV28, the J gene TRBJ2-7, with TRBD1 identical over 9 bases. The V segment lost 6 bases and the J segment 7 bases; nucleotides outside the gene matches: 7. CDR1 is MDHEN, CDR2 SYDVKM, per germline. This CDR3 comprises 13 residues. The CDR3 coding sequence is TGTGCCAGCAGGCATCCTGGGACAGGGGAGCAGTACTTC. It codes for CASRHPGTGEQYF.

This chain joins TRBV20-1 and TRBJ1-4; D ambiguous. The CDR3 contains 11 residues. Trimming pared 1 base from V and 7 bases from J, leaving 4 bases between. Germline CDR1 DFQATT, CDR2 SNEGSKA (reference sequence). CDR3 sequence reads: CSARVSEKLFF. CDR3 nucleotide sequence: TGCAGTGCTAGAGTATCTGAAAAACTGTTTTTT.

The J gene is TRBJ2-2, the V gene TRBV27; 7 bases map to TRBD2. The CDR3 totals 16 residues. Germline values: CDR1 MNHEY, CDR2 SMNVEV (reference sequence). Trimming took 4 bases from V and 7 from J; bases not matched to a gene: 12. CDR3 bases: TGTGCCAGCAGTTGGACTAGTAGTGTAGGAGTCGGGGAGCTGTTTTTT. Residues: CASSWTSSVGVGELFF.

Details on this clone: Other DNA variants within this sample encode the same CDR3. The V and J genes are TRBV28 and TRBJ1-1; D may be TRBD1 (5 bases). The CDR3 spans 12 residues. Trimming took off 3 bases at V and 4 bases at J, with 6 bases between the two ends. The germline V gene has CDR1 MDHEN and CDR2 SYDVKM. The CDR3 region is CASSFRGTEAFF. The CDR3 bases are TGTGCCAGCAGTTTTAGGGGCACTGAAGCTTTCTTT.

The gene calls are TRBV7-2 and TRBJ2-3, with no clear D. Germline lookup yields CDR1 SGHTA and CDR2 FQGNSA. The CDR3 totals 14 residues. Deletions cut 3 bases from V and 6 bases from J, with 13 bases between. The CDR3 DNA reads TGTGCCAGCAGCTTGAACTCCGGGCCGGATACGCAGTATTTT. It yields the protein CASSLNSGPDTQYF.

This chain uses TRBV5-6 with TRBJ2-5; weak D call: TRBD2 (5 bases). The CDR3 spans 19 residues. V gave up 3 bases and J gave up 1 base, with 25 bases separating them. Per the germline V gene, CDR1 is SGHDT and CDR2 is YYEEEE. DNA for the CDR3: TGTGCCAGCAGCTATATAGAGAATAGACGGGAAGTTCTCCAAGAGACCCAGTACTTC. Its protein product is CASSYIENRREVLQETQYF.